What follows are 19 T cell receptor beta chains derived from one specimen sequenced in a study of T-cell memory formation after mild COVID-19. TCRdb redid the calling of the 5' RACE reads with MiXCR, one entry per CDR3 protein. The table includes about 350,000 distinct CDR3 sequences, roughly an eighth detected once. The sample was PBMCs or a T cell subset sorted from them (not recorded which). These receptors all come from a man younger than 35 who had mild COVID-19 (a few samples of this study predate the infection). Cell type and time point are not known.

This clonotype was counted a few times. V usage is TRBV4-2 and J usage is TRBJ1-1, with 8 bases identical to TRBD1. This CDR3 is 16 amino acids long. The V gene's germline CDR1 is LGHNA and CDR2 YNFKEQ. Trimming removed 1 base from V and 4 bases from J; junction bases left unmatched: 8. Here the CDR3 DNA reads TGTGCCAGCAGCCAAGGACCAGGGGGCATCGGCACTGAAGCTTTCTTT. This translates into CASSQGPGGIGTEAFF.

This chain uses TRBV13 with TRBJ2-3, with a possible D match to TRBD1 (7 bases). The germline V and J ends were trimmed by 5 bases and 3 bases, with 18 bases remaining between them. This CDR3 has 16 amino acids. Germline-derived CDR1 and CDR2 are PRHDT and FYEKMQ (reference sequence). CDR3 sequence reads: CASSLTGRRGTDTQYF. As DNA, the CDR3 is TGTGCCAGCAGCCTGACAGGGCGCCGGGGGACAGATACGCAGTATTTT.

The chain has TRBV6-5 and TRBJ1-2; the D is unclear. The CDR3 covers 14 residues. Germline V CDR1 and CDR2: MNHEY, SVGAGI. The ends were cut back, 10 bases at V and 4 bases at J, with 19 bases in the middle. CDR3 loop: CATGPPLGVYGYTF. The CDR3 region has the DNA TGTGCCACGGGCCCCCCCTTGGGTGTCTATGGCTACACCTTC.

The V gene is TRBV7-2, the J gene TRBJ2-5; D is possibly TRBD2 (6 bases). This CDR3 is 15 amino acids long. Between the trimmed V and J ends, which lost 2 bases and 3 bases, there was a span of 13 bases. Germline assignment: CDR1 SGHTA and CDR2 FQGNSA. The chain's CDR3 is CASSLMGLTEETQYF. The CDR3 DNA reads as TGTGCCAGCAGCTTAATGGGACTGACCGAAGAGACCCAGTACTTC. The variable domain in full, completed from reference TRBV7-2 and TRBJ2-5, reads GAGVSQSPSNKVTEKGKDVELRCDPISGHTALYWYRQSLGQGLEFLIYFQGNSAPDKSGLPSDRFSAERTGGSVSTLTIQRTQQEDSAVYLCASSLMGLTEETQYFGPGTRLLVL.

This clonotype was recorded a few times. The chain carries TRBV12-5 and TRBJ2-1; 11 bases align to TRBD2. V shed 4 bases and J 0 bases; nucleotides not matched to a gene: 11. Germline V gene sequence: CDR1 LGHNT, CDR2 FRNRAP. The CDR3 length is 19 residues. CDR3: CASGWFGTSGPTSYNEQFF. Here the CDR3 DNA reads TGTGCTAGTGGTTGGTTCGGGACTAGCGGACCGACCTCCTACAATGAGCAGTTCTTC.

CDR3 sequence (DNA): TGTGCCAGCAGCCCTCGGACAGGGGGATACAATGAGCAGTTCTTC. Amino acids: CASSPRTGGYNEQFF. The genes are TRBV7-9 and TRBJ2-1; 10 bases fit TRBD1. The CDR3 contains 15 residues. V shed 5 bases, J shed 4 bases, and the junction held 5 bases outside the gene matches. The germline V gene has CDR1 SEHNR and CDR2 FQNEAQ (reference sequence).

This clonotype occurred a few times. The chain joins TRBV7-2 to TRBJ1-5; TRBD1 aligns across 10 bases. CDR3 length: 15 residues. CDR1 SGHTA and CDR2 FQGNSA come from the germline V gene. Germline trimming cut 6 bases from V and 1 base from J; bases unmatched to any gene: 3. In nucleotides, the CDR3 is TGTGCCAGCAGACCGACAGGGGGCAGCAATCAGCCCCAGCATTTT. Protein product: CASRPTGGSNQPQHF.

Only a few counts were recorded for this clonotype. J is TRBJ2-2 and V is TRBV4-1, with D tentatively TRBD1 (6 bases). Between the trimmed V and J ends, which lost 5 bases and 5 bases, there was a span of 15 bases. The CDR3 contains 15 residues. The germline CDR1 and CDR2 sequences are MGHRA and YSYEKL. CDR3 sequence (DNA): TGCGCCAGCAGCACCGGGACAATCCTTACCGGGGAGCTGTTTTTT. This translates into CASSTGTILTGELFF.

CDR3 bases: TGCGCCAGCAGCGGCGCGGGAGAGGACGAGCAGTACTTC. The encoded protein is CASSGAGEDEQYF. The chain recombines TRBV4-3 with TRBJ2-7; 7 bases align to TRBD2. The CDR3 extends over 13 amino acids. With 5 bases clipped from V and 5 bases from J, the junction kept 6 bases outside the gene matches. Germline V gives CDR1 LGHNA, CDR2 YSLEER.

This clonotype came up a few times. The chain couples TRBV6-2 or TRBV6-3 to TRBJ1-5; D is unclear. Germline lookup yields CDR1 MNHEY and CDR2 SVGEGT. Trimming shortened V by 6 bases and J by 7 bases, and 19 bases separated the two germline ends. The CDR3 covers 15 residues. The CDR3 protein is CASSSDKFFRQPQHF. CDR3 nucleotide sequence: TGTGCCAGCAGCAGCGACAAGTTTTTTAGGCAGCCCCAGCATTTT.

The table lists this clonotype with a few counts. The rearrangement links TRBV10-3 to TRBJ1-1; perhaps TRBD1 as D (6 bases). The CDR3 spans 11 residues. The germline CDR1 and CDR2 sequences are ENHRY and SYGVKD. V shed 8 bases and J shed 7 bases, with 11 bases lying between them. As DNA, the CDR3 is TGTGCCATCGCTGAGGGGGTTGAAGCTTTCTTT. This translates into CAIAEGVEAFF.

This clonotype was observed a handful of times. The chain is built from TRBV11-2 and TRBJ2-1; 14 bases are shared with TRBD2. The CDR3 runs 16 residues. Germline loops: CDR1 SGHAT, CDR2 FQNNGV. J gave up 3 bases and V 5 bases, and 3 bases lay outside the gene matches. DNA for the CDR3: TGTGCCAGCAGCCGACTAGCGGGGGGGTTCTACAATGAGCAGTTCTTC. It encodes CASSRLAGGFYNEQFF.

This clonotype has ten or more counts. This chain joins TRBV4-1 and TRBJ2-3; D remains ambiguous. Germline loops: CDR1 MGHRA, CDR2 YSYEKL. The CDR3 has 15 amino acids. V dropped 1 base and J dropped 0 bases, with 8 bases sitting between them. CDR3 loop: CASSQVPASTDTQYF. In nucleotides, the CDR3 is TGCGCCAGCAGCCAAGTCCCCGCCAGCACAGATACGCAGTATTTT.

The chain links TRBV9 to TRBJ2-3, with a possible D match to TRBD2 (6 bases). CDR1 is SGDLS, CDR2 YYNGEE, per germline. The CDR3 covers 16 residues. V was pared by 0 bases and J by 3 bases, with 14 bases between. The CDR3 DNA is TGTGCCAGCAGCGTAGAGATAGGAGGGATGACAGATACGCAGTATTTT. Encoded protein: CASSVEIGGMTDTQYF.

This clonotype occurred a few times. The V gene is TRBV4-3, the J gene TRBJ1-1; unclear D gene. The V end lost 0 bases, the J end lost 0 bases, and 11 bases lay between the germline ends. This CDR3 comprises 16 residues. The germline gives CDR1 LGHNA, CDR2 YSLEER. The CDR3 here is CASSQDWAGLNTEAFF. As DNA, the CDR3 is TGCGCCAGCAGCCAAGATTGGGCGGGGTTGAACACTGAAGCTTTCTTT.

This rearrangement joins TRBV6-5 to TRBJ2-1, with D possibly TRBD2 on 6 matching bases. V dropped 0 bases and J dropped 10 bases, with 22 bases sitting between them. The length of the CDR3 is 17 residues. Germline V gene sequence: CDR1 MNHEY, CDR2 SVGAGI. CDR3: CASSYSTGGTASSEQFF. Written as DNA, the CDR3 is TGTGCCAGCAGTTACTCGACCGGCGGGACTGCCTCCTCCGAGCAGTTCTTC.

The rearrangement links TRBV5-1 to TRBJ2-5; possibly TRBD1 for D (6 bases). Per the germline V gene, CDR1 is SGHRS and CDR2 is YFSETQ. V shed 3 bases and J shed 2 bases, with 14 bases lying between them. The CDR3 consists of 15 residues. The CDR3 DNA is TGCGCCAGCAGCTCCCAGGGACACGGACAAGAGACCCAGTACTTC. Amino acids: CASSSQGHGQETQYF.

A few counts support this clonotype. V gene TRBV2 combines with J gene TRBJ1-2, with TRBD1 matching 10 bases. Germline loops: CDR1 SNHLY, CDR2 FYNNEI. The CDR3 has 16 amino acids. V dropped 3 bases and J dropped 4; count of bases not matched to a gene: 8. CDR3 nucleotides: TGTGCCAGCAGTGATCCGGGACAGGGGTCAGTCTATGGCTACACCTTC. This gives the protein CASSDPGQGSVYGYTF.

This clonotype appeared many times. J is TRBJ2-7 and V is TRBV18; 7 positions match TRBD1. After removal of 5 bases from V and 3 bases from J, the junction contained 4 bases not matched to a gene. The germline V gene encodes CDR1 KGHSH and CDR2 LQKENI. The CDR3 is 13 residues long. CDR3 amino acids: CASSTTGDYEQYF. CDR3 nucleotide sequence: TGTGCCAGCTCAACAACAGGGGACTACGAGCAGTACTTC.